These 17 T cell receptor beta chains originate from one sample sequenced in a study of blood T cell repertoires in COVID-19. Data came from immunoSEQ multiplex PCR; TCRdb stores just in-frame clones and leaves some out. The sample shows about 160,000 clones, 79% of them seen only once. Material: peripheral blood. These receptors came from a woman aged 60-75 years with COVID-19, enrolled during active disease.

This clone showed up just a few times. The DNA of the CDR3 is TGTGCCTGGAGCCCCTGGCGTACGACTAGCGGGAGATACGAGCAGTACTTC. It codes for CAWSPWRTTSGRYEQYF. V is TRBV30 and J is TRBJ2-7; TRBD2 matches at 12 bases. The ends lost 3 bases at V and 4 bases at J; junction bases unmatched: 13. The CDR3 is 17 amino acids. The germline gives CDR1 GTSNPN, CDR2 SVGIG (reference sequence).

This clone was picked up many times. J is TRBJ2-1 and V is TRBV7-9; D remains ambiguous. Germline CDR1 is SEHNR and CDR2 is FQNEAQ (reference sequence). The CDR3 contains 12 residues. V lost 4 bases, J lost 6 bases, and 7 bases lay in between. The CDR3 nucleotides are TGTGCCAGCAGCTCAGATCCCAATGAGCAGTTCTTC. Amino acids: CASSSDPNEQFF.

This clone appeared once. The chain combines TRBV5-1 with TRBJ1-3; D is unclear. Deletions cut 4 bases from V and 0 bases from J, with 29 bases between. Germline-derived CDR1 and CDR2 are SGHRS and YFSETQ. The CDR3 runs 21 residues. CDR3 amino acids: CASSIGLGVSGNWISGNTIYF. In DNA form, the CDR3 reads TGCGCCAGCAGCATCGGACTTGGAGTATCGGGGAATTGGATCTCTGGAAACACCATATATTTT.

The count of this clone is one. The chain combines TRBV30 with TRBJ1-6, with D maybe TRBD1 (5 bases). From germline, CDR1 is GTSNPN and CDR2 SVGIG (reference sequence). The CDR3 covers 16 residues. Trimming stripped 1 base from V and 8 bases from J, with 18 bases between. The CDR3 DNA is TGTGCCTGGAGTGGTTGGCATGGGGCATTATATTCACCCCTCCACTTT. Translation: CAWSGWHGALYSPLHF.

The chain carries TRBV19 and TRBJ2-7; D may be TRBD1 (6 bases). V was shortened by 9 bases and J by 2 bases, with 14 bases between the two germline ends. The CDR3 totals 13 residues. Germline CDR1 reads LNHDA; CDR2 reads SQIVND (reference sequence). CDR3 loop: CARPDSHPYEQYF. CDR3 nucleotides: TGTGCCAGGCCGGACAGCCATCCCTACGAGCAGTACTTC.

CDR3 sequence (DNA): TGTGCCAGCAGCAAAGACATTATAACCTCCTACGAGCAGTACTTC. Its protein is CASSKDIITSYEQYF. The rearrangement uses TRBV21-1 and TRBJ2-7; the table's D call, TRBD1, has no DNA check behind it. TRBV21-1 constitutes a pseudogene. The length of the CDR3 is 15 residues.

This clone was detected only once. V is TRBV7-5 and J is TRBJ2-3; the DNA was not compared with TRBD2, the D call given in the table. TRBV7-5 is given as a pseudogene. The CDR3 runs to 14 residues. The CDR3 DNA reads TGTGCCTCCCGGGGAGCCTTAAGCACAGATACGCAGTATTTT. It codes for CASRGALSTDTQYF.

The J gene is TRBJ1-4, the V gene TRBV6-1; possible D gene TRBD1, 6 bases. The V and J ends lost 0 bases and 10 bases respectively, with 18 bases between them. The CDR3 is 16 residues long. Germline lookup yields CDR1 MNHNS and CDR2 SASEGT. This chain's CDR3 is CASSEAGRGLVAKLFF. The DNA for the CDR3 is TGTGCCAGCAGTGAAGCGGGCAGGGGTTTGGTTGCAAAACTGTTTTTT.

The chain uses TRBV9 and TRBJ2-1, with a possible D match to TRBD2 (6 bases). Germline V gives CDR1 SGDLS, CDR2 YYNGEE. Trimming pared 3 bases from V and 0 bases from J, leaving 10 bases between. The CDR3 contains 15 residues. Written as DNA, the CDR3 is TGTGCCAGCAGCGAGGAGGGACGCTCCTACAATGAGCAGTTCTTC. This translates into CASSEEGRSYNEQFF. The full variable domain, with the rest looked up from reference TRBV9 and TRBJ2-1, is DSGVTQTPKHLITATGQRVTLRCSPRSGDLSVYWYQQSLDQGLQFLIQYYNGEERAKGNILERFSAQQFPDLHSELNLSSLELGDSALYFCASSEEGRSYNEQFFGPGTRLTVL.

The J gene is TRBJ2-7, the V gene TRBV5-6; 12 nucleotides line up with TRBD1. V was pared by 3 bases and J by 7 bases, with 11 bases of the junction left unmatched. This CDR3 region has 16 residues. The germline V gene encodes CDR1 SGHDT and CDR2 YYEEEE. CDR3 sequence: CASSSTGTGGSREQYV. The CDR3 DNA sequence: TGTGCCAGCAGCTCCACCGGGACAGGGGGCTCTCGTGAGCAGTACGTC.

The CDR3 reads CASSRATGINEKLFF. As DNA, the CDR3 is TGTGCCAGCAGTAGAGCGACAGGAATTAATGAAAAACTGTTTTTT. The chain recombines TRBV6-5 with TRBJ1-4; D may be TRBD1 (6 bases). Germline loops: CDR1 MNHEY, CDR2 SVGAGI. This CDR3 region has 15 residues. V was cut by 5 bases and J by 4 bases, with 14 bases left in between.

The CDR3 protein is CASSLGLAGVYEQYF. The CDR3 nucleotides are TGTGCCAGCAGCTTAGGGCTAGCGGGAGTTTACGAGCAGTACTTC. The chain couples TRBV5-4 to TRBJ2-7; 10 nucleotides agree with TRBD2. J lost 4 bases, V lost 2 bases, and 6 bases had no gene match. The CDR3 is made up of 15 amino acids. Per the germline V gene, CDR1 is SGHNT and CDR2 is YYREEE (reference sequence). Together with reference TRBV5-4 and TRBJ2-7, the CDR3 gives the full variable domain: ETGVTQSPTHLIKTRGQQVTLRCSSQSGHNTVSWYQQALGQGPQFIFQYYREEENGRGNFPPRFSGLQFPNYSSELNVNALELDDSALYLCASSLGLAGVYEQYFGPGTRLTVT.

This clone appeared a single time. This chain uses TRBV9 with TRBJ2-5, with 14 bases aligning to TRBD2. With 3 bases clipped from V and 5 bases from J, the junction kept 3 bases outside the gene matches. CDR3 length equals 15 residues. In germline, CDR1 is SGDLS, CDR2 YYNGEE. The CDR3 sequence is CASSARLAGGETQYF. The CDR3 region has the DNA TGTGCCAGCAGCGCACGACTAGCGGGGGGGGAGACCCAGTACTTC.

The CDR3 DNA reads as TGTGCCAGTACTGCACTAAGGTCAGCCGGTAACACTGAAGCTTTCTTT. It codes for CASTALRSAGNTEAFF. V gene TRBV19 combines with J gene TRBJ1-1; unclear D gene. The CDR3 spans 16 residues. The germline V gene has CDR1 LNHDA and CDR2 SQIVND (reference sequence). V was pared by 7 bases and J by 2 bases, with 20 bases between.

The chain joins TRBV6-5 to TRBJ2-7; D possibly corresponds to TRBD2 (6 bases). The CDR3 sequence is 15 residues long. Per the germline V gene, CDR1 is MNHEY and CDR2 is SVGAGI. V shed 4 bases and J shed 1 base, with 14 bases lying between them. The CDR3 region is CASSSPGLTSYEQYF. Here the CDR3 DNA reads TGTGCCAGCAGTTCTCCGGGACTCACGTCCTACGAGCAGTACTTC.

V is TRBV6-6 and J is TRBJ1-1, with a possible D match to TRBD1 (6 bases). Trimming removed 0 bases at V and 5 bases at J, with 10 bases between. CDR3 size: 14 residues. The germline gives CDR1 MNHNY, CDR2 SVGAGI (reference sequence). The CDR3 nucleotides are TGTGCCAGCAGTTACTCGGGGGCGAGGACTGAAGCTTTCTTT. Translation gives CASSYSGARTEAFF.

This rearrangement joins TRBV2 to TRBJ1-2; 8 positions match TRBD1. The germline gives CDR1 SNHLY, CDR2 FYNNEI. This CDR3 region has 14 residues. Losses at the gene ends were 2 bases for V and 8 bases for J; bases not matched to a gene: 7. The CDR3 sequence is CASSELQGARGYTF. The CDR3 DNA is TGTGCCAGCAGTGAATTGCAGGGGGCGCGGGGCTACACCTTC.